The 20 T cell receptor beta chains below were found in one sample sequenced in a study of blood T cell repertoires in COVID-19. The repertoire was sequenced with immunoSEQ multiplex PCR; TCRdb's copy has only in-frame clones and lacks some. The sample lists 300,000 to 400,000 clones, over 70% occurring once. The sample comprised peripheral blood. The receptors here all came from a woman aged 50 to 60 with COVID-19, enrolled during active disease.

Written as DNA, the CDR3 is TGTGCCAGTAGTCAGGACAACGGGGAGACCCAGTACTTC. Protein: CASSQDNGETQYF. This rearrangement joins TRBV19 to TRBJ2-5, with TRBD1 as a possible D gene (5 bases). V was shortened by 5 bases and J by 5 bases, with 12 bases between the two germline ends. Germline CDR1 is LNHDA and CDR2 is SQIVND (reference sequence). The CDR3 has 13 amino acids.

The chain employs TRBV5-1 and TRBJ2-5, with a tentative D call TRBD1 (5 bases). Germline V gives CDR1 SGHRS, CDR2 YFSETQ. This CDR3 has 14 residues. Trimming removed 0 bases at V and 1 base at J, with 7 bases between. The CDR3 nucleotides are TGCGCCAGCAGCTTGGAGCAGGGCCAAGAGACCCAGTACTTC. Protein sequence: CASSLEQGQETQYF.

This clone was recorded only once. This rearrangement joins TRBV7-3 to TRBJ2-3, with a possible D match to TRBD1 (5 bases). Per germline, CDR1 SGHTA and CDR2 FQGTGA. The length of the CDR3 is 15 residues. V was clipped by 3 bases and J by 2 bases, with 12 bases between them. The CDR3 reads CASSFSRTPTDTQYF. CDR3 nucleotides: TGTGCCAGCAGCTTCAGCCGGACACCCACAGATACGCAGTATTTT.

The chain joins TRBV11-2 to TRBJ1-1; D not certain. The V and J ends lost 0 bases and 1 base respectively, with 6 bases between them. CDR3 length: 14 residues. The germline gives CDR1 SGHAT, CDR2 FQNNGV. CDR3 protein: CASSLDGGNTEAFF. The CDR3 nucleotides read TGTGCCAGCAGCTTAGATGGAGGGAACACTGAAGCTTTCTTT.

The genes are TRBV5-4 and TRBJ2-7; 10 nucleotides align to TRBD1. J lost 3 bases, V lost 3 bases, and 6 bases had no gene match. The CDR3 is 15 residues long. CDR1 SGHNT and CDR2 YYREEE come from the germline V gene (reference sequence). The CDR3 is CASSSRRTGGYEQYF. In DNA form, the CDR3 reads TGTGCCAGCAGCTCTAGACGGACAGGGGGCTACGAGCAGTACTTC. Full variable domain (rest looked up from reference TRBV5-4 and TRBJ2-7): ETGVTQSPTHLIKTRGQQVTLRCSSQSGHNTVSWYQQALGQGPQFIFQYYREEENGRGNFPPRFSGLQFPNYSSELNVNALELDDSALYLCASSSRRTGGYEQYFGPGTRLTVT.

V and J are TRBV30 and TRBJ2-5; D might be TRBD1 (5 bases). The CDR3 spans 11 residues. The germline CDR1 and CDR2 sequences are GTSNPN and SVGIG (reference sequence). V dropped 2 bases and J dropped 4 bases, with 5 bases sitting between them. CDR3 in amino acids: CAWSTGETQYF. CDR3 nucleotides: TGTGCCTGGAGTACAGGAGAGACCCAGTACTTC.

This chain joins TRBV12-3 or TRBV12-4 and TRBJ1-1; D gene ambiguous. Trimming cost V 3 bases and J 7 bases, with 6 bases left between them. The CDR3 length is 11 residues. CDR3 residues: CASSFTHEAFF. CDR3 sequence (DNA): TGTGCCAGCAGTTTTACTCATGAAGCTTTCTTT.

This sequence joins TRBV2 and TRBJ2-5, with 7 bases fitting TRBD1. The V gene's germline CDR1 is SNHLY and CDR2 FYNNEI. Unmatched junction bases numbered 9, after V lost 4 bases and J lost 4 bases. The length of the CDR3 is 15 residues. The CDR3 is CASSATYRGLETQYF. The CDR3 region has the DNA TGTGCCAGCAGTGCCACCTACAGGGGTTTAGAGACCCAGTACTTC.

This chain uses TRBV6-5 with TRBJ2-5; D perhaps matches TRBD1 (5 bases). Trimming left V 3 bases short and J 1 base short, with 12 bases between. Germline lookup yields CDR1 MNHEY and CDR2 SVGAGI. CDR3 length: 15 amino acids. CDR3 nucleotides: TGTGCCAGCAGTTATCTCGGAGACAGCCAAGAGACCCAGTACTTC. Residues: CASSYLGDSQETQYF.

The chain carries TRBV6-6 and TRBJ2-1; TRBD2 matches 12 bases. With V trimmed by 6 bases and J by 4 bases, 4 bases remained unmatched. Germline loops: CDR1 MNHNY, CDR2 SVGAGI (reference sequence). The CDR3 runs 15 residues. As DNA, the CDR3 is TGTGCCAGCAGGGGGGGACTAGCGGGTTACAATGAGCAGTTCTTC. Its protein product is CASRGGLAGYNEQFF.

Details on this clone: Its ends do not fully match the called genes, so a read error is possible. The CDR3 nucleotides are TGTGCCAGTAGCATAGTGGACAGGGGGAATAATGAGCAGTTCTTC. Protein sequence: CASSIVDRGNNEQFF. The V and J genes are TRBV19 and TRBJ2-1, with 10 bases fitting TRBD1. The CDR3 has 15 residues. CDR1 and CDR2 from the germline V gene are LNHDA and SQIVND (reference sequence).

The chain is built from TRBV18 and TRBJ2-7, with 13 bases matching TRBD2. This CDR3 spans 18 amino acids. Looked up from germline, CDR1 is KGHSH and CDR2 is LQKENI. Losses at the gene ends were 6 bases for V and 1 base for J; bases not matched to a gene: 12. The CDR3 spells CASSRGGTSGAVSYEQYF. As DNA, the CDR3 is TGTGCCAGCTCCCGTGGGGGGACTAGCGGGGCAGTTTCCTACGAGCAGTACTTC.

Only one count was recorded for this clone. The rearrangement links TRBV14 to TRBJ2-1, with TRBD1 as a possible D gene (5 bases). The V end was cut by 3 bases, the J end by 0 bases, with 12 bases between. The germline CDR1 and CDR2 sequences are SGHDN and FVKESK. The CDR3 covers 16 residues. The CDR3 region is CASSHEPRASYNEQFF. The CDR3 DNA is TGTGCCAGCAGCCACGAACCCAGGGCCTCCTACAATGAGCAGTTCTTC.

The CDR3 DNA reads as TGTGCCTGGAGTGCGGGAGGGATTGATCAGCCCCAGCATTTT. It yields the protein CAWSAGGIDQPQHF. The chain links TRBV30 to TRBJ1-5; D call uncertain. Germline CDR1 is GTSNPN and CDR2 is SVGIG (reference sequence). V lost 1 base, J lost 5 bases, and 12 bases lay in between. The length of the CDR3 is 14 residues.

The chain joins TRBV19 to TRBJ2-2; D possibly corresponds to TRBD1 (6 bases). Looked up from germline, CDR1 is LNHDA and CDR2 is SQIVND (reference sequence). This CDR3 region has 15 residues. Trimming took 2 bases from V and 0 from J, leaving 7 bases between them. CDR3 sequence reads: CASSIWGPNTGELFF. DNA for the CDR3: TGTGCCAGTAGTATATGGGGGCCGAACACCGGGGAGCTGTTTTTT.

V usage is TRBV29-1 and J usage is TRBJ2-1, with 8 nucleotides matching TRBD2. J was trimmed by 5 bases and V by 7 bases; bases with no gene match: 10. Germline CDR1 reads SQVTM; CDR2 reads ANQGSEA. This CDR3 comprises 14 residues. The CDR3 region has the DNA TGCAGCGGGGGTAGCGGGACTTCGAACAATGAGCAGTTCTTC. This translates into CSGGSGTSNNEQFF.

The rearrangement uses TRBV5-4 and TRBJ2-7; 9 positions agree with TRBD1. Germline-derived CDR1 and CDR2 are SGHNT and YYREEE (reference sequence). Trimming cost V 2 bases and J 5 bases; bases outside gene matches: 5. CDR3 length: 14 amino acids. CDR3 in amino acids: CASSFGTGFHEQYF. The CDR3 DNA reads TGTGCCAGCAGCTTTGGGACAGGGTTCCACGAGCAGTACTTC.

J is TRBJ2-1 and V is TRBV5-1, with a weak D call TRBD2 (6 bases). Germline values: CDR1 SGHRS, CDR2 YFSETQ. This CDR3 comprises 14 residues. Trimming took 6 bases from V and 5 from J, leaving 15 bases between them. CDR3 protein: CASTNPGGHNEQFF. The CDR3 DNA follows: TGCGCCAGCACCAATCCCGGGGGACACAATGAGCAGTTCTTC.

The chain employs TRBV7-8 and TRBJ1-2, with a weak D call TRBD1 (5 bases). CDR1 is SGHVS, CDR2 FQNEAQ, per germline. The V gene lost 1 base and the J gene lost 8 bases, with 11 bases spanning the gap. The CDR3 is 13 amino acids. Written as DNA, the CDR3 is TGTGCCAGCAGCTTAGTCGTGGGGCGAGGCTACACCTTC. Protein sequence: CASSLVVGRGYTF.

The chain has TRBV10-3 and TRBJ2-7; D is ambiguous. The CDR3 contains 14 residues. Germline CDR1 ENHRY, CDR2 SYGVKD. The V and J ends lost 10 bases and 0 bases respectively, with 16 bases between them. CDR3 sequence reads: CATMPMASSYEQYF. As DNA, the CDR3 is TGTGCCACCATGCCCATGGCCAGCTCCTACGAGCAGTACTTC.